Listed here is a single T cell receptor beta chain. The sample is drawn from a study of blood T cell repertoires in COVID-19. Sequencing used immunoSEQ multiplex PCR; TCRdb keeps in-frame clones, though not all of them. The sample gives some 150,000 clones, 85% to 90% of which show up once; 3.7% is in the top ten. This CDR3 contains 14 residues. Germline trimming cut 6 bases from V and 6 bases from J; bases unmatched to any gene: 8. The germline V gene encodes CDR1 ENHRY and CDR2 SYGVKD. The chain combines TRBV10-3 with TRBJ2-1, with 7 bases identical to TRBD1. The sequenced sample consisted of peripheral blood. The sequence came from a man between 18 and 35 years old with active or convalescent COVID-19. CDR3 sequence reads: CAISAGTVLNEQFF. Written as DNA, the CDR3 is TGTGCCATCAGCGCCGGGACAGTCCTCAATGAGCAGTTCTTC.